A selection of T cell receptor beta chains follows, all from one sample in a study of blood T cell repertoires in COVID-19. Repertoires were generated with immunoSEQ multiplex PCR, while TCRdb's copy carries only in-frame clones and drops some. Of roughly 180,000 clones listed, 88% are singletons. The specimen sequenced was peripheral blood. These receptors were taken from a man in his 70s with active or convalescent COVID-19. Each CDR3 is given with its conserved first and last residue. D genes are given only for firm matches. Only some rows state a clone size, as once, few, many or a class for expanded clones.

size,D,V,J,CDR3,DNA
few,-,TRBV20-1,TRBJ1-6,CSASQGSNSPLHF,TGCAGTGCTAGTCAGGGTAGCAATTCACCCCTCCACTTT
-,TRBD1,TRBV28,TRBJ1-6,CASSVPSGQGNSPLHF,TGTGCCAGCAGCGTTCCTTCGGGACAGGGTAATTCACCCCTCCACTTT
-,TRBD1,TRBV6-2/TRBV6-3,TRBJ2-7,CASSYSGGLTTNF,TGTGCCAGCAGTTACTCAGGGGGCCTTACCACAAACTTC
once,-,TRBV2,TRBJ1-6,CASSEARTASPLHF,TGTGCCAGCAGTGAAGCGAGGACAGCGTCACCCCTCCACTTT
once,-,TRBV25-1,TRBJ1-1,CASPINRDVNTEAFF,TGTGCCAGCCCCATAAACAGGGATGTTAACACTGAAGCTTTCTTT
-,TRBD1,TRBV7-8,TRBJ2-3,CASSPRGSRTDTQYF,TGTGCCAGCAGCCCCAGGGGGTCTCGCACAGATACGCAGTATTTT
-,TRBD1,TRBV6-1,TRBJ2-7,CASSETGRGLSYEQYF,TGTGCCAGCAGTGAAACGGGCAGGGGGCTAAGCTACGAGCAGTACTTC
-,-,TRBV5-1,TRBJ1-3,CASSEDTITGNTIYF,TGCGCCAGCAGCGAGGACACGATCACTGGAAACACCATATATTTT
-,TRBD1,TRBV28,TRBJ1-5,CASSGQGATQPQHF,TGTGCCAGCAGTGGACAGGGGGCGACTCAGCCCCAGCATTTT
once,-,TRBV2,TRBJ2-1,CASSPQTSYYNEQFF,TGTGCCAGCAGTCCGCAAACTAGTTACTACAATGAGCAGTTCTTC
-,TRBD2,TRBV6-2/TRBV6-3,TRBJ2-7,CASSYSMPGRGEQYF,TGTGCCAGCAGTTACTCGATGCCCGGGAGGGGCGAGCAGTACTTC
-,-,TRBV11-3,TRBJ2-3,CASSLSGSTDTQYF,TGTGCCAGCAGCTTGAGCGGGAGCACAGATACGCAGTATTTT
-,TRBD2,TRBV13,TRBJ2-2,CASSQAGERELFF,TGTGCCAGCAGCCAGGCGGGAGAGCGGGAGCTGTTTTTT
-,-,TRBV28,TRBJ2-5,CASNAAGPGETQYF,TGTGCCAGCAACGCCGCGGGTCCCGGGGAGACCCAGTACTTC
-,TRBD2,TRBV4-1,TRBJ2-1,CASSQDQGGVMGQFF,TGCGCCAGCAGCCAAGATCAGGGAGGGGTGATGGGGCAGTTCTTC
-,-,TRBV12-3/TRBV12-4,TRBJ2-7,CASSSLKAYEQYF,TGTGCCAGCAGCTCACTTAAAGCCTACGAGCAGTACTTC
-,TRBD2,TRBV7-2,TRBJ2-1,CASSLAAGKVSYNEQFF,TGTGCCAGCAGCTTAGCAGCGGGGAAAGTTTCCTACAATGAGCAGTTCTTC
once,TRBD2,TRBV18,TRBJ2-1,CASSPRSGGYNEQFF,TGTGCCAGCTCACCACGTAGCGGGGGATACAATGAGCAGTTCTTC
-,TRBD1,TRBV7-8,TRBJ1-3,CASSRDRNSGNTIYF,TGTGCCAGCAGCCGGGACAGGAACTCTGGAAACACCATATATTTT
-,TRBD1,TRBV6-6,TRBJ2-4,CASSDLGQGSPFQYF,TGTGCCAGCAGCGATCTTGGACAGGGCTCCCCATTTCAGTACTTC
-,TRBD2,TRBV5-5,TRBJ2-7,CASSLVGGAYEQYF,TGTGCCAGCAGCTTGGTTGGGGGGGCCTACGAGCAGTACTTC
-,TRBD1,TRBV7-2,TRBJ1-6,CASSPPDRGLSPLHF,TGTGCCAGCAGCCCCCCGGACAGGGGGCTTTCACCCCTCCACTTT
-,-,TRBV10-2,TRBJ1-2,CASSERPEGYGYTF,TGCGCCAGCAGTGAGAGGCCGGAGGGCTATGGCTACACCTTC
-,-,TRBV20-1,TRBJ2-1,CSGQDNEQFF,TGCAGTGGACAGGACAATGAGCAGTTCTTC
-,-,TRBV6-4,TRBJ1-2,CASSDAGGPNYGYTF,TGTGCCAGCAGTGACGCGGGGGGCCCAAACTATGGCTACACCTTC